This TCR beta chain derives from a study of OX40 agonist ivuxolimab in advanced cancers. The germline CDR1 and CDR2 sequences are SGDLS and YYNGEE. The CDR3 is 14 amino acids. V trimming: 4 bases; J trimming: 10 bases; junction bases outside the gene matches: 6. Method: immunoSEQ multiplex PCR; TCRdb's copy keeps in-frame clones and lacks some. This table has 20,000 to 30,000 clones, about three quarters appearing once. Findings and caveats of the study: Compared with CD4+, CD8+ T cells on average had more expanded clones.

This clone was detected only a few times. The antigen is undetermined. This TCR derives from an adult with an advanced solid tumor such as melanoma, head and neck, liver or kidney cancer. This specimen was CD4+ or CD8+ T cells sorted from blood, taken in a trial of the OX40 agonist ivuxolimab. J is TRBJ1-6 and V is TRBV9; TRBD1 aligns across 9 bases. CDR3 DNA: TGTGCCAGCAGCCCGGGGACAGGGCAATCACCCCTCCACTTT. Its protein product is CASSPGTGQSPLHF.